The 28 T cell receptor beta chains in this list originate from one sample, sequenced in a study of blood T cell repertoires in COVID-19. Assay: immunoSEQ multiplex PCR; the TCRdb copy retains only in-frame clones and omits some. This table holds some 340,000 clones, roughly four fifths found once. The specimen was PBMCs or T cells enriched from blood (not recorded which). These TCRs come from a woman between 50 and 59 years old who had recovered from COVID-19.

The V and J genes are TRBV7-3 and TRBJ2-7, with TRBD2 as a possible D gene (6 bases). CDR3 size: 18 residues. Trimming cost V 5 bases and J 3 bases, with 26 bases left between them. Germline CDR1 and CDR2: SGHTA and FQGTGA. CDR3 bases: TGTGCCAGCAGCCCCTCCCCCGGCTGGGGACTTCTTCACTACGAGCAGTACTTC. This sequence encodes CASSPSPGWGLLHYEQYF.

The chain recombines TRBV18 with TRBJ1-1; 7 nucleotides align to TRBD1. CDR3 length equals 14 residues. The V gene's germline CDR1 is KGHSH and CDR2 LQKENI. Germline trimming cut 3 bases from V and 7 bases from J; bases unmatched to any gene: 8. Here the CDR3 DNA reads TGTGCCAGCTCACCCGGGGGACAGCCTAATGAAGCTTTCTTT. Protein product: CASSPGGQPNEAFF.

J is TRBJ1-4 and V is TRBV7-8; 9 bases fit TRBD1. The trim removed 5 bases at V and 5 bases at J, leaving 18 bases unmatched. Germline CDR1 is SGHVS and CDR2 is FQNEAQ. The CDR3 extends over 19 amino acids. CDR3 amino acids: CASSLRGTGRSRANEKLFF. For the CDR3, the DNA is TGTGCCAGCAGCCTACGGGGGACAGGGAGATCTCGGGCGAATGAAAAACTGTTTTTT.

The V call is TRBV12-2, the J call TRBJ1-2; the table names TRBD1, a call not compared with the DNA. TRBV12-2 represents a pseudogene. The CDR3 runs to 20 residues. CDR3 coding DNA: TGTGCAAGTCGCTTACGGACCAACGGAGCGCGACAGGGGCAGGACTATGGCTACACCTTC. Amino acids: CASRLRTNGARQGQDYGYTF.

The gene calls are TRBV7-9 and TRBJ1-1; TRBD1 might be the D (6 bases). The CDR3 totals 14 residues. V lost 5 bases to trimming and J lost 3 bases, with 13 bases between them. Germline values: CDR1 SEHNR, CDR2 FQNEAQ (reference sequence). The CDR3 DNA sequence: TGTGCCAGCAGCCCGATAGGGGGTCACACTGAAGCTTTCTTT. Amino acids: CASSPIGGHTEAFF.

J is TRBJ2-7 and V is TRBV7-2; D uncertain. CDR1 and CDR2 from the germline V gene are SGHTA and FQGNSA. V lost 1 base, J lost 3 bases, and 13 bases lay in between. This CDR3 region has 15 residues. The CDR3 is CASSLDPSTYYEQYF. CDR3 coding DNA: TGTGCCAGCAGCTTAGATCCCTCCACCTACTACGAGCAGTACTTC.

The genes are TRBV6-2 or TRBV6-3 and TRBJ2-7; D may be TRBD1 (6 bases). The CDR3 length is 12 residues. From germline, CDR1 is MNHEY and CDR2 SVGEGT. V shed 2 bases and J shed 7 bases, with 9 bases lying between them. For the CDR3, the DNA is TGTGCCAGCAGTTACCAGGACAGTGAGCAGTACTTC. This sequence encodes CASSYQDSEQYF.

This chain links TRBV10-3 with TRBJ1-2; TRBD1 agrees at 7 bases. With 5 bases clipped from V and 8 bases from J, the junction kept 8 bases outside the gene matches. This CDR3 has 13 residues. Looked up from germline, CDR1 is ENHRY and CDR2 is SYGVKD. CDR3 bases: TGTGCCATCAGTCTCTCAGGGGGAGGAGGCTACACCTTC. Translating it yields CAISLSGGGGYTF.

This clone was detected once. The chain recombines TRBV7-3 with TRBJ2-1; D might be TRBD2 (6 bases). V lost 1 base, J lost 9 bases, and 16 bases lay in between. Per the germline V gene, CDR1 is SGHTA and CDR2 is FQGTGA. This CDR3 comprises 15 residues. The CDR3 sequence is CASSLSGMSDGEQFF. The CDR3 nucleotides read TGTGCCAGCAGCTTAAGCGGGATGTCCGACGGTGAGCAGTTCTTC.

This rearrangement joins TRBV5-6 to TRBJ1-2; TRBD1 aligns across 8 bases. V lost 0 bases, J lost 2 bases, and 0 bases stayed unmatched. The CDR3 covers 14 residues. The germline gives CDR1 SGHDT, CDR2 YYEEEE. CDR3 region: CASSLGTGNYGYTF. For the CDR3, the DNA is TGTGCCAGCAGCTTGGGGACAGGGAACTATGGCTACACCTTC.

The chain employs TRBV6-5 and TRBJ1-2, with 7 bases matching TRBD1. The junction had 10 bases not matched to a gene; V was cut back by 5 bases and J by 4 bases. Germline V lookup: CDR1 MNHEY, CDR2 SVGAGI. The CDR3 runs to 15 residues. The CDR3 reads CASSTTGRIRYGYTF. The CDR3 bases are TGTGCCAGCAGTACGACAGGGCGGATTCGCTATGGCTACACCTTC.

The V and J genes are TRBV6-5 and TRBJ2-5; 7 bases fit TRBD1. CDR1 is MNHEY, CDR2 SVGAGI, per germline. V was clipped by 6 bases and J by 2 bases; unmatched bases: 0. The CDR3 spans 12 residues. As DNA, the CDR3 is TGTGCCAGCAGGGGACAGCAAGAGACCCAGTACTTC. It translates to CASRGQQETQYF.

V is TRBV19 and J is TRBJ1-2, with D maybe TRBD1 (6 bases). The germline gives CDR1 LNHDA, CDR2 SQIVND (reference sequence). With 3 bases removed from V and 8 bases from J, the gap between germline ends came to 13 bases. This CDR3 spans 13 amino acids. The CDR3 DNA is TGTGCCAGTAGTATCAGGGGAGAGGGCGGCTACACCTTC. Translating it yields CASSIRGEGGYTF.

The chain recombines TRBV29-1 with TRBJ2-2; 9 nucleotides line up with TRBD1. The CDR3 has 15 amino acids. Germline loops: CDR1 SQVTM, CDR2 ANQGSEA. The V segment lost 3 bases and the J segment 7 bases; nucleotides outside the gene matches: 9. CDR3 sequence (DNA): TGCAGCGTTGATCCCGGGACAGGGAGGGACGGGGAGCTGTTTTTT. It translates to CSVDPGTGRDGELFF.

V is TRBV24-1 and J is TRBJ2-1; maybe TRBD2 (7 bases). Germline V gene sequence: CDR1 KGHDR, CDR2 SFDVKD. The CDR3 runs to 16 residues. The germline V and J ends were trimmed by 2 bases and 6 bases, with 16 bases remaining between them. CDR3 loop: CATSDSTGGASNEQFF. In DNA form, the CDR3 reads TGTGCCACCAGTGATTCGACTGGGGGGGCGAGCAATGAGCAGTTCTTC.

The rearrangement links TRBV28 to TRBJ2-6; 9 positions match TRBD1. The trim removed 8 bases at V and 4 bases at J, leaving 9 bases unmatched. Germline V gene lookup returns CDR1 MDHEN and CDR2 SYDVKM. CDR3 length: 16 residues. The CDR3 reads CASDGQGSFGANVLTF. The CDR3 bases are TGTGCCAGCGACGGACAGGGGTCGTTCGGGGCCAACGTCCTGACTTTC.

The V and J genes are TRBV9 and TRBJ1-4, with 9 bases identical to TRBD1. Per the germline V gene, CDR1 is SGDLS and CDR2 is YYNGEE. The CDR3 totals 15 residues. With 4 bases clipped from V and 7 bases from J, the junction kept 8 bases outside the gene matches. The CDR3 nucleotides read TGTGCCAGCAGCCCTTGGGACAGGGACGGTGAAAAACTGTTTTTT. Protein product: CASSPWDRDGEKLFF.

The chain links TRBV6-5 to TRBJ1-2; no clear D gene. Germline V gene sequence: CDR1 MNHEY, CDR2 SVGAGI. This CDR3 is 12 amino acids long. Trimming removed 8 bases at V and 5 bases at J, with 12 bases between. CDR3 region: CASGRPDYGYTF. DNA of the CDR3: TGTGCCAGCGGGCGCCCGGATTATGGCTACACCTTC.

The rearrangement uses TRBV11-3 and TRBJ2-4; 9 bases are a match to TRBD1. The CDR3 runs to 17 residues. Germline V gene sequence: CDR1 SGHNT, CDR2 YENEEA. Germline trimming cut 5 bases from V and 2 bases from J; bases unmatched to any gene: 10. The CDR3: CASSPSGQGFTKNIQYF. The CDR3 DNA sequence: TGTGCCAGCAGCCCCTCCGGACAGGGGTTTACCAAAAACATTCAGTACTTC.

CDR3 nucleotide sequence: TGCGCCAGCGGTAGCGGGAGCGCCTACGAGCAGTACTTC. Translation gives CASGSGSAYEQYF. V usage is TRBV4-1 and J usage is TRBJ2-7; the match to TRBD2 covers 9 bases. V shed 8 bases, J shed 2 bases, and the junction held 4 bases outside the gene matches. Germline lookup yields CDR1 MGHRA and CDR2 YSYEKL. The CDR3 totals 13 residues.

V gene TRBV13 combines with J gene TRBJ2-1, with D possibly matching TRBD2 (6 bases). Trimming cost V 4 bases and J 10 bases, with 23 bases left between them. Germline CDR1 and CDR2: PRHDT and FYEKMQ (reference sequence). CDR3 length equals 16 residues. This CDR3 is CASSSVSGASWAEQFF. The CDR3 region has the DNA TGTGCCAGCAGCTCCGTTAGCGGCGCTAGCTGGGCGGAGCAGTTCTTC.

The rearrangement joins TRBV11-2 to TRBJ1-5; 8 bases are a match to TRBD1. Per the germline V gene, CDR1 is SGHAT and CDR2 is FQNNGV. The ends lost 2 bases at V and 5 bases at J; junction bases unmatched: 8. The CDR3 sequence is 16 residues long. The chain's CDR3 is CASSLSPDRAHQPQHF. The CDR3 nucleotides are TGTGCCAGCAGCTTATCCCCGGACAGGGCCCATCAGCCCCAGCATTTT.

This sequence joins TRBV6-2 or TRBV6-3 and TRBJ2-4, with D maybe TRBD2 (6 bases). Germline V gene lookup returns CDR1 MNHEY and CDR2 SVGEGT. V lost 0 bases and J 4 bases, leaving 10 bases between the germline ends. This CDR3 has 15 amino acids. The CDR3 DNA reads TGTGCCAGCAGTTACTCGACGACTAGAAAAAACATTCAGTACTTC. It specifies CASSYSTTRKNIQYF.

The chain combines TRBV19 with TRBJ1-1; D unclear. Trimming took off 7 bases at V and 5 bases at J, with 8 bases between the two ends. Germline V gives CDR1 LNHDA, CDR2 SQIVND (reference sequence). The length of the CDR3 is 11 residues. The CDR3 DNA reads TGTGCCAGTACTTTAAATACTGAAGCTTTCTTT. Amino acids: CASTLNTEAFF.

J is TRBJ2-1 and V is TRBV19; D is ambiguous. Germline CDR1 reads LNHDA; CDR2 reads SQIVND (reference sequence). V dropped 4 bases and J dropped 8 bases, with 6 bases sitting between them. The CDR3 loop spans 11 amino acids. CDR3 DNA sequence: TGTGCCAGTAGTAATATCCATGAGCAGTTCTTC. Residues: CASSNIHEQFF.

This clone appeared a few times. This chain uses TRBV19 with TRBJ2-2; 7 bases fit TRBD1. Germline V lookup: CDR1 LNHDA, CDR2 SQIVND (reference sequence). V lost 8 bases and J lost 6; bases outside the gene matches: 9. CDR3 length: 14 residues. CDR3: CASRPGGRAGELFF. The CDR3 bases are TGTGCCAGTCGCCCAGGGGGTCGAGCCGGGGAGCTGTTTTTT.

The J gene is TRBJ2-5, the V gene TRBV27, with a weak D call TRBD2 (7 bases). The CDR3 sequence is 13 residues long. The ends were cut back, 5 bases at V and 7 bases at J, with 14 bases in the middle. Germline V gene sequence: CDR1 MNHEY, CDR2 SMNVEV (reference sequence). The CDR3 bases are TGTGCCAGCAGTCCCGAGGGGGGGTGGACCCAGTACTTC. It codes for CASSPEGGWTQYF.

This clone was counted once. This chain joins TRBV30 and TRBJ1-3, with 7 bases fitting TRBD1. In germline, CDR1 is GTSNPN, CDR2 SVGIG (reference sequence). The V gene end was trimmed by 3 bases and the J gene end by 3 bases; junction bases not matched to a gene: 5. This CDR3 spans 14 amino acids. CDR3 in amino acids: CAWRKTGIGNTIYF. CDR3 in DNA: TGTGCCTGGAGAAAGACAGGGATTGGAAACACCATATATTTT.